Listed here are 19 T cell receptor beta chains from one sample, sequenced in a study of cytomegalovirus exposure and HLA in healthy donors. 60 Vbeta and 13 Jbeta primers were used in PCR. Libraries were prepared by immunoSEQ multiplex PCR; TCRdb keeps only in-frame clonotypes and omits some of them. The table shows roughly 120,000 clones, with roughly 76% occurring only once. The sequenced sample consisted of PBMCs. The receptors stem from a woman aged 60-75 years in good health and CMV-seropositive.

This clone has just one count. J is TRBJ2-1 and V is TRBV2; 8 bases map to TRBD2. The CDR3 sequence is 18 residues long. V was clipped by 8 bases and J by 0 bases; unmatched bases: 15. CDR1 SNHLY and CDR2 FYNNEI come from the germline V gene. CDR3: CASGTLALAVSSYNEQFF. The CDR3 nucleotides read TGTGCCAGCGGAACACTAGCACTAGCGGTAAGCTCCTACAATGAGCAGTTCTTC.

This clone was seen a few times. This chain connects TRBV9 to TRBJ1-5, with 7 bases that match TRBD1. The CDR3 has 16 amino acids. V lost 3 bases and J lost 4; bases outside the gene matches: 10. The germline V gene has CDR1 SGDLS and CDR2 YYNGEE. This CDR3 reads CASSAGGDSRNQPQHF. The DNA of the CDR3 is TGTGCCAGCAGCGCGGGGGGGGACAGTCGAAATCAGCCCCAGCATTTT.

This chain links TRBV5-6 with TRBJ2-5; the match to TRBD1 covers 7 bases. Germline V CDR1 and CDR2: SGHDT, YYEEEE. CDR3 length: 17 amino acids. Trimming at V came to 3 bases and at J to 7 bases, leaving 18 bases not matched to a gene. CDR3 coding DNA: TGTGCCAGCAGCTCCCCGAACGGACAGGTACGCCGTGGGACCCAGTACTTC. It is translated as CASSSPNGQVRRGTQYF.

The chain links TRBV5-4 to TRBJ1-1; D call uncertain. Trimming cost V 1 base and J 5 bases, with 12 bases left between them. This CDR3 region has 14 residues. Germline values: CDR1 SGHNT, CDR2 YYREEE (reference sequence). CDR3 sequence (DNA): TGTGCCAGCAGCTTGTCACAGCGGAGGACTGAAGCTTTCTTT. It is translated as CASSLSQRRTEAFF.

The rearrangement joins TRBV5-1 to TRBJ1-1; no definite D call. The V end was cut by 4 bases, the J end by 0 bases, with 13 bases between. The V gene's germline CDR1 is SGHRS and CDR2 YFSETQ. The CDR3 consists of 15 residues. The DNA for the CDR3 is TGCGCCAGCAGCGGTCAGGTCTCCATGAACACTGAAGCTTTCTTT. This codes for CASSGQVSMNTEAFF.

V and J are TRBV30 and TRBJ2-2; D is unresolved. Deletions cut 2 bases from V and 0 bases from J, with 13 bases between. CDR3 length: 16 residues. Germline CDR1 reads GTSNPN; CDR2 reads SVGIG (reference sequence). CDR3 in amino acids: CAWSKLWAANTGELFF. CDR3 coding DNA: TGTGCCTGGAGTAAACTTTGGGCCGCGAACACCGGGGAGCTGTTTTTT.

The genes are TRBV27 and TRBJ2-1; 7 bases are shared with TRBD2. Germline CDR1 reads MNHEY; CDR2 reads SMNVEV (reference sequence). With V trimmed by 7 bases and J by 0 bases, 9 bases remained unmatched. The CDR3 totals 16 residues. CDR3 bases: TGTGCCAGCACCCCAGCGGGGCTGAGCTCCTACAATGAGCAGTTCTTC. Amino acids: CASTPAGLSSYNEQFF.

The rearrangement uses TRBV5-1 and TRBJ2-5; D uncertain. There are 13 residues in the CDR3. Germline V gene data show CDR1 as SGHRS and CDR2 as YFSETQ. V lost 0 bases and J 5 bases, leaving 8 bases between the germline ends. The CDR3 DNA follows: TGCGCCAGCAGCTTGGGTCTCCCCGAGACCCAGTACTTC. Residues: CASSLGLPETQYF.

The chain is built from TRBV13 and TRBJ1-6; D is undetermined. With 5 bases removed from V and 9 bases from J, the gap between germline ends came to 8 bases. This CDR3 has 12 amino acids. CDR1 is PRHDT and CDR2 is FYEKMQ in the germline V gene (reference sequence). The CDR3 spells CASSLQVSPLHF. The CDR3 DNA reads as TGTGCCAGCAGCCTTCAGGTTTCACCCCTCCACTTT.

This chain connects TRBV5-1 to TRBJ2-5; D not certain. The closer fit of TRBJ2-7 to the DNA end suggests the J call may be wrong. This CDR3 comprises 12 residues. The V gene's germline CDR1 is SGHRS and CDR2 YFSETQ. The CDR3 reads CASSPGSDEQYF. CDR3 DNA sequence: TGCGCCAGCAGCCCCGGGTCCGACGAGCAGTACTTC.

The chain uses TRBV11-2 and TRBJ1-2; no definite D call. Trimming removed 0 bases at V and 10 bases at J, with 12 bases between. CDR3 length equals 13 residues. Per the germline V gene, CDR1 is SGHAT and CDR2 is FQNNGV. In DNA form, the CDR3 reads TGTGCCAGCAGCTTAGATGTCGATCGAGACTACACCTTC. Protein product: CASSLDVDRDYTF. The variable domain in full, completed from reference TRBV11-2 and TRBJ1-2, reads EAGVAQSPRYKIIEKRQSVAFWCNPISGHATLYWYQQILGQGPKLLIQFQNNGVVDDSQLPKDRFSAERLKGVDSTLKIQPAKLEDSAVYLCASSLDVDRDYTFGSGTRLTVV.

The V gene is TRBV6-5, the J gene TRBJ1-4, with D uncertain. The CDR3 runs to 15 residues. Germline CDR1 reads MNHEY; CDR2 reads SVGAGI. Between the trimmed V and J ends, which lost 6 bases and 4 bases, there was a span of 15 bases. The CDR3 DNA sequence: TGTGCCAGCAGGAGACGTAGCGGGGATAATGAAAAACTGTTTTTT. It codes for CASRRRSGDNEKLFF.

The count of this clone is one. The V call is TRBV29-1, the J call TRBJ1-4; 10 bases agree with TRBD1. This CDR3 has 13 residues. Per the germline V gene, CDR1 is SQVTM and CDR2 is ANQGSEA. J gave up 8 bases and V 3 bases, and 3 bases lay outside the gene matches. The CDR3 DNA sequence: TGCAGCGTTGAGGGACAGGGGAACGAAAAACTGTTTTTT. Amino acids: CSVEGQGNEKLFF. Combining the CDR3 with reference TRBV29-1 and TRBJ1-4 gives the whole variable domain SAVISQKPSRDICQRGTSLTIQCQVDSQVTMMFWYRQQPGQSLTLIATANQGSEATYESGFVIDKFPISRPNLTFSTLTVSNMSPEDSSIYLCSVEGQGNEKLFFGSGTQLSVL.

This clone was detected only a few times. The rearrangement uses TRBV7-3 and TRBJ2-5; D is perhaps TRBD2 (6 bases). V was shortened by 0 bases and J by 4 bases, with 12 bases between the two germline ends. Germline assignment: CDR1 SGHTA and CDR2 FQGTGA. This CDR3 is 15 amino acids long. The CDR3 loop is CASSLTGGAGETQYF. DNA for the CDR3: TGTGCCAGCAGCTTAACAGGAGGGGCGGGAGAGACCCAGTACTTC.

The chain links TRBV7-2 to TRBJ2-5; no clear D. The J call may be faulty, since TRBJ2-7 better matches the DNA end. CDR1 SGHTA and CDR2 FQGNSA come from the germline V gene. The CDR3 consists of 12 residues. The DNA for the CDR3 is TGTGCCAGCAGCTTAGGTAGATACGAGCAGTACTTC. It yields the protein CASSLGRYEQYF.

V gene TRBV6-6 combines with J gene TRBJ1-3; D is unresolved. From germline, CDR1 is MNHNY and CDR2 SVGAGI (reference sequence). This CDR3 spans 11 amino acids. Trimming took off 6 bases at V and 9 bases at J, with 9 bases between the two ends. The CDR3 nucleotides read TGTGCCAGCAGCCTATCTGGCACCATATATTTT. Amino acid sequence: CASSLSGTIYF.

The V and J genes are TRBV4-2 and TRBJ1-2; 9 nucleotides line up with TRBD1. J lost 8 bases, V lost 4 bases, and 8 bases had no gene match. The CDR3 is 14 residues long. The germline gives CDR1 LGHNA, CDR2 YNFKEQ. The CDR3 protein is CASSPDRGVEGYTF. The CDR3 nucleotides are TGTGCCAGCAGCCCGGACAGGGGTGTCGAGGGCTACACCTTC.

In this sample, this clone turned up once. The chain is built from TRBV5-1 and TRBJ2-7, with a tentative D call TRBD2 (7 bases). V shed 0 bases and J shed 2 bases, with 12 bases lying between them. Germline V gives CDR1 SGHRS, CDR2 YFSETQ. This CDR3 has 15 residues. CDR3 coding DNA: TGCGCCAGCAGCTTGGCGGGGGGCAAGGCCTACGAGCAGTACTTC. Encoded protein: CASSLAGGKAYEQYF.

This clone was picked up a small number of times. The chain combines TRBV5-5 with TRBJ1-2, with TRBD1 matching over 9 bases. The CDR3 totals 16 residues. The germline CDR1 and CDR2 sequences are SGHKS and YYEKEE (reference sequence). With V trimmed by 7 bases and J by 4 bases, 14 bases remained unmatched. CDR3 in DNA: TGTGCCAGCCAGTTCAGCACAGGGGGCGACCTCTATGGCTACACCTTC. It specifies CASQFSTGGDLYGYTF.